These 24 T cell receptor beta chains share one sample of origin, sequenced in a study of T cell responses to AZD1222 COVID-19 vaccine. Only in-frame clones appear in the TCRdb table, and some are missing; sequencing was by immunoSEQ multiplex PCR. This table holds some 83,000 clones, 89% found once. Sequences were derived from peripheral blood, sampled 28 days after the second AZD1222 dose. The receptor source for this set is an adult who received the AZD1222 COVID-19 vaccine.

The chain carries TRBV6-5 and TRBJ1-6; D perhaps matches TRBD1 (6 bases). V lost 5 bases, J lost 4 bases, and 12 bases lay in between. This CDR3 is 15 amino acids long. Germline CDR1 MNHEY, CDR2 SVGAGI. The CDR3 DNA reads TGTGCCAGCAGTAGCGGACAGATTTATAATTCACCCCTCCACTTT. Translating it yields CASSSGQIYNSPLHF.

The V call is TRBV15, the J call TRBJ2-7, with no clear D. The length of the CDR3 is 13 residues. Germline V gives CDR1 LNHNV, CDR2 YYDKDF (reference sequence). Trimming cost V 6 bases and J 2 bases, with 11 bases left between them. This CDR3 is CATSPPPTYEQYF. CDR3 sequence (DNA): TGTGCCACCAGTCCCCCACCAACCTACGAGCAGTACTTC.

The rearrangement links TRBV19 to TRBJ1-1; D is undetermined. V dropped 6 bases and J dropped 1 base, with 9 bases sitting between them. Germline CDR1 LNHDA, CDR2 SQIVND (reference sequence). The CDR3 loop spans 13 amino acids. The CDR3 loop reads CASSPPRNTEAFF. DNA for the CDR3: TGTGCCAGTAGCCCCCCACGGAACACTGAAGCTTTCTTT.

This chain connects TRBV5-6 to TRBJ1-2; D ambiguous. V lost 0 bases, J lost 10 bases, and 13 bases lay in between. Germline V CDR1 and CDR2: SGHDT, YYEEEE. The CDR3 consists of 13 residues. CDR3 sequence (DNA): TGTGCCAGCAGCTTGGTGTCCGGAATGTACTACACCTTC. This encodes CASSLVSGMYYTF.

The chain couples TRBV4-2 to TRBJ2-1; 8 bases fit TRBD2. Trimming cost V 0 bases and J 4 bases; bases outside gene matches: 5. Germline V gene sequence: CDR1 LGHNA, CDR2 YNFKEQ. CDR3 length: 16 amino acids. CDR3 protein: CASSQEVGGGYNEQFF. The CDR3 DNA reads as TGTGCCAGCAGCCAAGAGGTCGGGGGGGGTTACAATGAGCAGTTCTTC.

The V gene is TRBV29-1, the J gene TRBJ1-1, with TRBD1 matching 10 bases. In germline, CDR1 is SQVTM, CDR2 ANQGSEA. The CDR3 extends over 13 amino acids. CDR3 nucleotide sequence: TGCGCCGGGACAGGGGTCATGAACACTGAAGCTTTCTTT. Amino acids: CAGTGVMNTEAFF.

The J gene is TRBJ1-1, the V gene TRBV4-1; a possible D gene is TRBD1 (5 bases). This CDR3 comprises 13 residues. V was shortened by 1 base and J by 7 bases, with 10 bases between the two germline ends. Germline V CDR1 and CDR2: MGHRA, YSYEKL. The DNA for the CDR3 is TGCGCCAGCAGCCAAGTGTCAAGGGGTGAAGCTTTCTTT. Translation gives CASSQVSRGEAFF.

The J gene is TRBJ1-1, the V gene TRBV19, with D perhaps TRBD1 (5 bases). The germline V gene has CDR1 LNHDA and CDR2 SQIVND (reference sequence). CDR3 length equals 12 residues. Trimming took 4 bases from V and 4 from J, leaving 7 bases between them. CDR3 bases: TGTGCCAGTAGTAGAGGGGCCACTGAAGCTTTCTTT. The encoded protein is CASSRGATEAFF. Full variable domain (rest looked up from reference TRBV19 and TRBJ1-1): DGGITQSPKYLFRKEGQNVTLSCEQNLNHDAMYWYRQDPGQGLRLIYYSQIVNDFQKGDIAEGYSVSREKKESFPLTVTSAQKNPTAFYLCASSRGATEAFFGQGTRLTVV.

The V and J genes are TRBV5-1 and TRBJ2-7; no definite D call. This CDR3 has 17 residues. The V end was cut by 0 bases, the J end by 0 bases, with 16 bases between. Germline loops: CDR1 SGHRS, CDR2 YFSETQ. The CDR3 nucleotides are TGCGCCAGCAGCTTGGCAGAGGCTCGCCAGCTCTCCTACGAGCAGTACTTC. It translates to CASSLAEARQLSYEQYF.

This chain links TRBV15 with TRBJ1-5; D remains unclear. Germline assignment: CDR1 LNHNV and CDR2 YYDKDF (reference sequence). Trimming took 0 bases from V and 9 from J, leaving 15 bases between them. The CDR3 is 15 amino acids. The CDR3 nucleotides are TGTGCCACCAGCAGAGATGTCGTGGACCGGGGGCCCCAGCATTTT. Encoded protein: CATSRDVVDRGPQHF.

The V and J genes are TRBV7-2 and TRBJ1-2; D unclear. The CDR3 runs 16 residues. The V and J ends lost 5 bases and 4 bases respectively, with 20 bases between them. The V gene's germline CDR1 is SGHTA and CDR2 FQGNSA. The CDR3 region is CASSLTLLMGIYGYTF. In DNA, the CDR3 is TGTGCCAGCAGCCTTACCCTATTGATGGGGATCTATGGCTACACCTTC. The full variable domain, with the rest looked up from reference TRBV7-2 and TRBJ1-2, is GAGVSQSPSNKVTEKGKDVELRCDPISGHTALYWYRQSLGQGLEFLIYFQGNSAPDKSGLPSDRFSAERTGGSVSTLTIQRTQQEDSAVYLCASSLTLLMGIYGYTFGSGTRLTVV.

V usage is TRBV7-8 and J usage is TRBJ1-4, with 8 bases identical to TRBD1. J lost 7 bases, V lost 5 bases, and 9 bases had no gene match. This CDR3 has 15 residues. Germline CDR1 is SGHVS and CDR2 is FQNEAQ. CDR3: CASSTTGTGAEKLFF. CDR3 DNA: TGTGCCAGCAGCACCACCGGGACAGGTGCTGAAAAACTGTTTTTT.

V usage is TRBV5-1 and J usage is TRBJ1-2, with D unresolved. This CDR3 has 15 amino acids. Trimming took 4 bases from V and 6 from J, leaving 19 bases between them. Germline CDR1 and CDR2: SGHRS and YFSETQ. The CDR3 sequence is CASSLGVGRVDGYTF. CDR3 nucleotide sequence: TGCGCCAGCAGCCTAGGCGTGGGGAGGGTGGATGGCTACACCTTC.

The V call is TRBV9, the J call TRBJ1-2; D gene unclear. The germline V gene has CDR1 SGDLS and CDR2 YYNGEE. This CDR3 is 15 amino acids long. The V end was cut by 4 bases, the J end by 5 bases, with 18 bases between. The CDR3 DNA sequence: TGTGCCAGCAGCCCTCGTTTGGTGGATGGGTATGGCTACACCTTC. Residues: CASSPRLVDGYGYTF.

This sequence joins TRBV28 and TRBJ2-1, with D uncertain. Per the germline V gene, CDR1 is MDHEN and CDR2 is SYDVKM. V dropped 3 bases and J dropped 10 bases, with 13 bases sitting between them. This CDR3 region has 13 residues. The CDR3 spells CASSFLTTAEQFF. The DNA of the CDR3 is TGTGCCAGCAGTTTTCTGACCACCGCAGAGCAGTTCTTC.

Only one count was recorded for this clone. This chain links TRBV6-5 with TRBJ2-5, with no clear D. The CDR3 totals 13 residues. Between the trimmed V and J ends, which lost 6 bases and 2 bases, there was a span of 10 bases. Germline V gives CDR1 MNHEY, CDR2 SVGAGI. In DNA form, the CDR3 reads TGTGCCAGCAGAATATCAGGTCAAGAGACCCAGTACTTC. Translated, it gives CASRISGQETQYF.

The chain links TRBV7-9 to TRBJ1-2; 8 nucleotides match TRBD1. This CDR3 is 15 amino acids long. Germline V gene lookup returns CDR1 SEHNR and CDR2 FQNEAQ (reference sequence). V shed 5 bases, J shed 5 bases, and the junction held 10 bases outside the gene matches. CDR3 residues: CASSTRNQGAYGYTF. In DNA, the CDR3 is TGTGCCAGCAGCACACGCAATCAGGGGGCGTATGGCTACACCTTC.

Here the CDR3 reads CASSPHTGSGETQYF. For the CDR3, the DNA is TGTGCCAGCAGCCCCCACACGGGGTCTGGGGAGACCCAGTACTTC. V and J are TRBV7-8 and TRBJ2-5, with D perhaps TRBD2 (5 bases). Germline values: CDR1 SGHVS, CDR2 FQNEAQ. The CDR3 runs 15 residues. V was clipped by 5 bases and J by 5 bases, with 18 bases between them.

In this sample, this clone turned up once. The chain links TRBV24-1 to TRBJ1-4; possible D gene TRBD1, 6 bases. This CDR3 is built from 15 residues. V lost 5 bases and J 2 bases, leaving 11 bases between the germline ends. Per germline, CDR1 KGHDR and CDR2 SFDVKD. The DNA of the CDR3 is TGTGCCACCAGTGCTCAGGGGTCGACTAATGAAAAACTGTTTTTT. Protein: CATSAQGSTNEKLFF.

This sequence joins TRBV25-1 and TRBJ1-2; possible D gene TRBD1, 5 bases. The germline V gene encodes CDR1 MGHDK and CDR2 SYGVNS. The CDR3 has 16 residues. Trimming removed 1 base at V and 2 bases at J, with 14 bases between. As DNA, the CDR3 is TGTGCCAGCAGTGAATTTTGGGAGCGACAGAACTATGGCTACACCTTC. It is translated as CASSEFWERQNYGYTF.

The chain combines TRBV7-2 with TRBJ1-6; D may be TRBD1 (6 bases). This CDR3 is built from 15 residues. In germline, CDR1 is SGHTA, CDR2 FQGNSA. The V gene lost 1 base and the J gene lost 9 bases, with 13 bases spanning the gap. CDR3 protein: CASSLVSDRFSPLHF. CDR3 nucleotide sequence: TGTGCCAGCAGCTTAGTGAGCGACAGGTTTTCACCCCTCCACTTT. Drawing the rest from reference TRBV7-2 and TRBJ1-6, the complete variable domain is GAGVSQSPSNKVTEKGKDVELRCDPISGHTALYWYRQSLGQGLEFLIYFQGNSAPDKSGLPSDRFSAERTGGSVSTLTIQRTQQEDSAVYLCASSLVSDRFSPLHFGNGTRLTVT.

This clone was found once. This chain uses TRBV28 with TRBJ2-2; tentatively, D is TRBD1 or TRBD2 (6 bases each). Germline CDR1 is MDHEN and CDR2 is SYDVKM. There are 13 residues in the CDR3. Trimming shortened V by 6 bases and J by 7 bases, and 12 bases separated the two germline ends. The CDR3 region is CASRGGGHGELFF. In DNA form, the CDR3 reads TGTGCCAGCAGAGGAGGGGGTCACGGGGAGCTGTTTTTT.

The rearrangement links TRBV6-2 or TRBV6-3 to TRBJ1-1, with a weak D call TRBD1 (6 bases). The CDR3 is made up of 12 amino acids. The germline V gene has CDR1 MNHEY and CDR2 SVGEGT. V was pared by 6 bases and J by 6 bases, with 11 bases between. Here the CDR3 DNA reads TGTGCCAGCAGCCTAGACAGGTCTGAAGCTTTCTTT. Protein sequence: CASSLDRSEAFF.

This chain uses TRBV6-5 with TRBJ1-2, with TRBD1 matching over 9 bases. The V and J ends lost 5 bases and 5 bases, in that order; junction bases with no gene match: 9. This CDR3 is built from 15 residues. Germline lookup yields CDR1 MNHEY and CDR2 SVGAGI. CDR3 sequence: CASSPGTGLVYGYTF. The CDR3 region has the DNA TGTGCCAGCAGTCCCGGGACAGGGCTAGTTTATGGCTACACCTTC.